These 24 T cell receptor beta chains originate from one sample sequenced in a study of blood T cell repertoires in COVID-19. Sequenced by immunoSEQ multiplex PCR; TCRdb stores in-frame clones only, minus some. The data show 120,000 to 150,000 clones, 88% seen once. Sequences were obtained from peripheral blood. The receptors derive from a woman aged 55-69 years with acute or convalescent COVID-19.

This chain joins TRBV5-1 and TRBJ1-3; possibly TRBD1 for D (6 bases). The CDR3 contains 16 residues. V lost 0 bases and J 0 bases, leaving 10 bases between the germline ends. Germline-derived CDR1 and CDR2 are SGHRS and YFSETQ. This CDR3 reads CASSLGQAVSGNTIYF. As DNA, the CDR3 is TGCGCCAGCAGCTTGGGACAGGCCGTCTCTGGAAACACCATATATTTT.

This clone has a count of ten or more. The V and J genes are TRBV3-1 (or the pseudogene TRBV3-2) and TRBJ2-6; D ambiguous. The ends were cut back, 0 bases at V and 0 bases at J, with 3 bases in the middle. Germline assignment: CDR1 LGHDT and CDR2 YNNKEL (reference sequence). The length of the CDR3 is 15 residues. DNA for the CDR3: TGTGCCAGCAGCCAAGACTTCTCTGGGGCCAACGTCCTGACTTTC. It specifies CASSQDFSGANVLTF.

The chain uses TRBV5-8 and TRBJ2-2, with 7 bases aligning to TRBD1. V shed 4 bases and J 6 bases; nucleotides not matched to a gene: 9. This CDR3 has 15 residues. Germline V CDR1 and CDR2: SGHTS, YDEGEE. The CDR3 spells CASSARNRGSGELFF. The CDR3 DNA is TGTGCCAGCAGCGCCCGGAACAGGGGATCCGGGGAGCTGTTTTTT. The whole variable domain, filled in from reference TRBV5-8 and TRBJ2-2, reads EAGVTQSPTHLIKTRGQQATLRCSPISGHTSVYWYQQALGLGLQFLLWYDEGEERNRGNFPPRFSGRQFPNYSSELNVNALELEDSALYLCASSARNRGSGELFFGEGSRLTVL.

The genes are TRBV6-6 and TRBJ1-5; D gene unclear. V shed 2 bases and J shed 5 bases, with 10 bases lying between them. This CDR3 has 14 amino acids. Looked up from germline, CDR1 is MNHNY and CDR2 is SVGAGI (reference sequence). The CDR3 DNA reads TGTGCCAGCAGTTACCGGGATAAGGATCAGCCCCAGCATTTT. It specifies CASSYRDKDQPQHF.

CDR3 protein: CASSRRTDSPLHF. The DNA of the CDR3 is TGTGCCAGCAGCCGACGGACAGATTCACCCCTCCACTTT. The chain recombines TRBV7-9 with TRBJ1-6; weak D call: TRBD1 (6 bases). From germline, CDR1 is SEHNR and CDR2 FQNEAQ (reference sequence). With 5 bases removed from V and 8 bases from J, the gap between germline ends came to 10 bases. This CDR3 comprises 13 residues.

V gene TRBV9 combines with J gene TRBJ1-5, with unresolved D. The germline V and J ends were trimmed by 5 bases and 3 bases, with 21 bases remaining between them. CDR1 is SGDLS, CDR2 YYNGEE, per germline. The CDR3 extends over 17 amino acids. CDR3 protein: CASSLGSGGNSNQPQHF. The CDR3 coding sequence is TGTGCCAGCAGTCTGGGGTCGGGAGGTAACTCCAATCAGCCCCAGCATTTT.

This sequence joins TRBV2 and TRBJ1-1; D is possibly TRBD1 (5 bases). Germline V lookup: CDR1 SNHLY, CDR2 FYNNEI. V lost 6 bases to trimming and J lost 4 bases, with 9 bases between them. This CDR3 has 12 residues. The DNA of the CDR3 is TGTGCCAGCAGCAGGGAAACCACTGAAGCTTTCTTT. As protein: CASSRETTEAFF.

The chain carries TRBV7-2 and TRBJ2-7, with TRBD1 as a possible D gene (6 bases). Trimming removed 3 bases at V and 6 bases at J, with 12 bases between. Germline V lookup: CDR1 SGHTA, CDR2 FQGNSA. CDR3 length: 13 residues. CDR3 protein: CASSFGTGFEQYF. The CDR3 DNA follows: TGTGCCAGCAGCTTCGGAACAGGGTTCGAGCAGTACTTC.

This clone was seen a single time. The rearrangement uses TRBV28 and TRBJ1-5; 7 bases fit TRBD1. Germline V lookup: CDR1 MDHEN, CDR2 SYDVKM. This CDR3 is built from 14 residues. V gave up 6 bases and J gave up 6 bases; unmatched junction bases: 8. CDR3 sequence reads: CASRQQGPGQPQHF. The CDR3 nucleotides are TGTGCCAGCAGACAACAGGGGCCCGGTCAGCCCCAGCATTTT.

V gene TRBV27 combines with J gene TRBJ1-3; TRBD1 agrees at 9 bases. The CDR3 sequence is 16 residues long. CDR1 is MNHEY, CDR2 SMNVEV, per germline (reference sequence). With 6 bases clipped from V and 4 bases from J, the junction kept 10 bases outside the gene matches. The CDR3 loop reads CASRDHRGLGGNTIYF. The DNA of the CDR3 is TGTGCCAGCAGAGACCACAGGGGGCTCGGAGGAAACACCATATATTTT.

The V gene is TRBV19, the J gene TRBJ1-4; the D gene is possibly TRBD1 (5 bases). The CDR3 has 16 residues. Trimming took off 4 bases at V and 4 bases at J, with 16 bases between the two ends. Germline values: CDR1 LNHDA, CDR2 SQIVND (reference sequence). CDR3 region: CASSTSKQGFNEKLFF. CDR3 in DNA: TGTGCCAGTAGTACGTCAAAGCAGGGATTTAATGAAAAACTGTTTTTT.

The chain is built from TRBV6-2 or TRBV6-3 and TRBJ2-7; 7 positions match TRBD1. Per germline, CDR1 MNHEY and CDR2 SVGEGT. V gave up 5 bases and J gave up 4 bases; unmatched junction bases: 8. CDR3 size: 14 residues. The CDR3 region is CASSRGGTVYEQYF. The CDR3 coding sequence is TGTGCCAGCAGTAGAGGGGGCACAGTATACGAGCAGTACTTC.

The rearrangement joins TRBV9 to TRBJ2-5, with D possibly matching TRBD2 (5 bases). The V end lost 3 bases, the J end lost 5 bases, and 11 bases lay between the germline ends. CDR1 and CDR2 from the germline V gene are SGDLS and YYNGEE. The CDR3 runs to 13 residues. This chain's CDR3 is CASSDDYSETQYF. Here the CDR3 DNA reads TGTGCCAGCAGCGACGACTATTCGGAGACCCAGTACTTC.

The chain links TRBV15 to TRBJ1-1; D is possibly TRBD1 (6 bases). This CDR3 contains 15 residues. The germline V gene encodes CDR1 LNHNV and CDR2 YYDKDF (reference sequence). Trimming pared 5 bases from V and 0 bases from J, leaving 13 bases between. The CDR3 protein is CATSGTGILNTEAFF. For the CDR3, the DNA is TGTGCCACCAGCGGTACAGGGATCCTGAACACTGAAGCTTTCTTT.

The chain joins TRBV6-5 to TRBJ2-7; 11 nucleotides agree with TRBD2. The CDR3 loop spans 14 amino acids. CDR1 is MNHEY, CDR2 SVGAGI, per germline. V dropped 6 bases and J dropped 3; count of bases not matched to a gene: 4. In nucleotides, the CDR3 is TGTGCCAGCAGGACCGGGACTAGCGGCTACGAGCAGTACTTC. Protein: CASRTGTSGYEQYF.

The genes are TRBV5-5 and TRBJ1-5, with D hard to call. Trimming stripped 1 base from V and 4 bases from J, with 9 bases between. Germline V lookup: CDR1 SGHKS, CDR2 YYEKEE (reference sequence). The CDR3 runs to 14 residues. As DNA, the CDR3 is TGTGCCAGCAGCTTGTCTAGCGGGAATCAGCCCCAGCATTTT. Translation: CASSLSSGNQPQHF.

The chain joins TRBV7-2 to TRBJ2-3; 10 bases match TRBD2. V was clipped by 5 bases and J by 2 bases; unmatched bases: 10. The CDR3 length is 17 residues. Germline values: CDR1 SGHTA, CDR2 FQGNSA. CDR3 protein: CASSPSPSGGYTDTQYF. CDR3 in DNA: TGTGCCAGCAGCCCCTCCCCTAGCGGGGGATACACAGATACGCAGTATTTT.

This clone was detected only once. The V and J genes are TRBV3-1 (or the pseudogene TRBV3-2) and TRBJ1-6, with TRBD1 matching over 9 bases. J lost 10 bases, V lost 3 bases, and 4 bases had no gene match. This CDR3 spans 14 amino acids. The germline CDR1 and CDR2 sequences are LGHDT and YNNKEL (reference sequence). CDR3 protein: CASSQTGGASPLHF. In nucleotides, the CDR3 is TGTGCCAGCAGCCAGACAGGGGGAGCATCACCCCTCCACTTT.

V and J are TRBV27 and TRBJ2-7; 10 bases line up with TRBD1. Germline values: CDR1 MNHEY, CDR2 SMNVEV (reference sequence). The CDR3 has 14 amino acids. V dropped 7 bases and J dropped 5; count of bases not matched to a gene: 8. The CDR3 nucleotides are TGTGCCAGCAAACCCGGGACAGGGGTCCACGAGCAGTACTTC. Its protein product is CASKPGTGVHEQYF.

The chain is built from TRBV10-3 and TRBJ2-6; 7 bases match TRBD2. V lost 7 bases and J lost 4; bases outside the gene matches: 4. The CDR3 is made up of 14 amino acids. Germline-derived CDR1 and CDR2 are ENHRY and SYGVKD. CDR3 sequence (DNA): TGTGCCATCACCGGGAGGTCCGGGGCCAACGTCCTGACTTTC. This sequence encodes CAITGRSGANVLTF.

This chain joins TRBV18 and TRBJ2-3; D ambiguous. Between the trimmed V and J ends, which lost 0 bases and 6 bases, there was a span of 10 bases. The CDR3 has 14 residues. Per the germline V gene, CDR1 is KGHSH and CDR2 is LQKENI. For the CDR3, the DNA is TGTGCCAGCTCACCACCGGCTCCCCCGGATACGCAGTATTTT. It specifies CASSPPAPPDTQYF. The full variable domain, rest sourced from reference TRBV18 and TRBJ2-3, is NAGVMQNPRHLVRRRGQEARLRCSPMKGHSHVYWYRQLPEEGLKFMVYLQKENIIDESGMPKERFSAEFPKEGPSILRIQQVVRGDSAAYFCASSPPAPPDTQYFGPGTRLTVL.

The rearrangement links TRBV5-5 to TRBJ1-2, with D hard to call. The length of the CDR3 is 12 residues. Germline assignment: CDR1 SGHKS and CDR2 YYEKEE (reference sequence). V lost 4 bases and J lost 8, with 12 bases in between. CDR3 sequence (DNA): TGTGCCAGCAGCCCCCAGGCGGGAGGCTACACCTTC. It encodes CASSPQAGGYTF.

The genes are TRBV3-1 (or the pseudogene TRBV3-2) and TRBJ1-5, with unresolved D. The CDR3 extends over 16 amino acids. Trimming took 1 base from V and 2 from J, leaving 12 bases between them. CDR1 and CDR2 (germline): LGHDT, YNNKEL (reference sequence). Here the CDR3 DNA reads TGTGCCAGCAGCCAAGGTGGAGGGTGGGGCAATCAGCCCCAGCATTTT. Translating gives CASSQGGGWGNQPQHF.

CDR3 sequence (DNA): TGCGCCAGCAGCCAAGACACAGGGATGTCTAATGAAAAACTGTTTTTT. This codes for CASSQDTGMSNEKLFF. The V gene is TRBV4-3, the J gene TRBJ1-4, with a possible D match to TRBD1 (6 bases). Germline V gives CDR1 LGHNA, CDR2 YSLEER. The CDR3 loop spans 16 amino acids. V dropped 0 bases and J dropped 3 bases, with 11 bases sitting between them.